The 29 T cell receptor beta chains below come from one sample, sequenced in a study of technical replicates of blood from a handful of donors. Some clones are missing from TCRdb's copy, which holds only in-frame ones; the method was immunoSEQ multiplex PCR. Counted here are around 80,000 clones, approximately 90% occurring once; the ten biggest clones make up under 0.5%. The source material was T cells isolated from PBMCs. These receptors were collected from a human donor in good health.

The chain links TRBV28 to TRBJ2-1; 7 nucleotides align to TRBD1. Trimming took 6 bases from V and 3 from J; bases not matched to a gene: 8. Germline V gene lookup returns CDR1 MDHEN and CDR2 SYDVKM. The length of the CDR3 is 15 residues. In nucleotides, the CDR3 is TGTGCCAGCAGCCGAGGGGACAGACACTACAATGAGCAGTTCTTC. This sequence encodes CASSRGDRHYNEQFF.

This chain links TRBV4-1 with TRBJ1-5, with TRBD1 matching over 11 bases. CDR1 and CDR2 (germline): MGHRA, YSYEKL. The CDR3 sequence is 17 residues long. After removal of 2 bases from V and 11 bases from J, the junction contained 14 bases not matched to a gene. CDR3 residues: CASSQKPGQGAVQAQHF. The CDR3 nucleotides are TGCGCCAGCAGCCAAAAACCCGGACAGGGGGCCGTTCAAGCCCAGCATTTT.

Here the CDR3 reads CAISGTSGGQETQYF. The CDR3 DNA follows: TGTGCCATCAGTGGGACATCAGGGGGCCAGGAGACCCAGTACTTC. The chain employs TRBV10-3 and TRBJ2-5; 8 positions match TRBD1. The germline CDR1 and CDR2 sequences are ENHRY and SYGVKD. The CDR3 is 15 residues long. V was clipped by 4 bases and J by 5 bases; unmatched bases: 9.

This clone came up once. The chain employs TRBV4-1 and TRBJ2-7; the D is unclear. V was shortened by 0 bases and J by 4 bases, with 10 bases between the two germline ends. This CDR3 contains 14 residues. Germline CDR1 is MGHRA and CDR2 is YSYEKL. This CDR3 reads CASSQDRLLYEQYF. Here the CDR3 DNA reads TGCGCCAGCAGCCAAGATAGACTTTTATACGAGCAGTACTTC.

The sample holds one count of this clone. The chain is built from TRBV7-2 and TRBJ1-1, with 7 bases lining up with TRBD1. The V segment lost 5 bases and the J segment 1 base; nucleotides outside the gene matches: 1. The germline V gene has CDR1 SGHTA and CDR2 FQGNSA. The CDR3 covers 13 residues. CDR3 loop: CASSRTGNTEAFF. CDR3 sequence (DNA): TGTGCCAGCAGCCGGACAGGGAACACTGAAGCTTTCTTT. Full variable domain (outside the CDR3, taken from reference TRBV7-2 and TRBJ1-1): GAGVSQSPSNKVTEKGKDVELRCDPISGHTALYWYRQSLGQGLEFLIYFQGNSAPDKSGLPSDRFSAERTGGSVSTLTIQRTQQEDSAVYLCASSRTGNTEAFFGQGTRLTVV.

The V gene is TRBV9, the J gene TRBJ2-5; D remains unclear. Per the germline V gene, CDR1 is SGDLS and CDR2 is YYNGEE. The V and J ends lost 3 bases and 5 bases respectively, with 14 bases between them. The CDR3 is 14 residues long. The CDR3 DNA is TGTGCCAGCAGCGGAGACTGGCGAGCGGAGACCCAGTACTTC. Translating it yields CASSGDWRAETQYF.

This chain links TRBV6-5 with TRBJ1-1; D ambiguous. Germline V CDR1 and CDR2: MNHEY, SVGAGI. Trimming took 3 bases from V and 1 from J, leaving 6 bases between them. This CDR3 comprises 13 residues. CDR3 loop: CASSYNRNTEAFF. CDR3 nucleotides: TGTGCCAGCAGTTATAACAGGAACACTGAAGCTTTCTTT.

The genes are TRBV11-3 and TRBJ1-1; 7 bases are a match to TRBD1. Trimming took 4 bases from V and 1 from J; bases not matched to a gene: 3. The germline CDR1 and CDR2 sequences are SGHNT and YENEEA. The CDR3 is 14 amino acids. The CDR3 region is CASSWTGGNTEAFF. The CDR3 DNA sequence: TGTGCCAGCAGCTGGACAGGAGGGAACACTGAAGCTTTCTTT. Drawing the rest from reference TRBV11-3 and TRBJ1-1, the complete variable domain is EAGVVQSPRYKIIEKKQPVAFWCNPISGHNTLYWYLQNLGQGPELLIRYENEEAVDDSQLPKDRFSAERLKGVDSTLKIQPAELGDSAVYLCASSWTGGNTEAFFGQGTRLTVV.

The V and J genes are TRBV4-1 and TRBJ2-5; TRBD1 might be the D (7 bases). The CDR3 is 16 amino acids. Germline loops: CDR1 MGHRA, CDR2 YSYEKL. V lost 0 bases to trimming and J lost 5 bases, with 16 bases between them. The CDR3 nucleotides are TGCGCCAGCAGCCAAGATTTAGGGGGCGCGGGGGAGACCCAGTACTTC. As protein: CASSQDLGGAGETQYF.

The V call is TRBV20-1, the J call TRBJ2-7, with D tentatively TRBD2 (6 bases). Germline CDR1 DFQATT, CDR2 SNEGSKA (reference sequence). Trimming cost V 6 bases and J 9 bases, with 15 bases left between them. This CDR3 contains 11 residues. This chain's CDR3 is CSAGGPNGQYF. The CDR3 coding sequence is TGCAGTGCCGGGGGACCGAACGGGCAGTACTTC.

The chain employs TRBV20-1 and TRBJ2-7; D uncertain. V was clipped by 6 bases and J by 2 bases, with 8 bases between them. This CDR3 is 11 amino acids long. CDR1 is DFQATT and CDR2 is SNEGSKA in the germline V gene (reference sequence). CDR3 coding DNA: TGCAGTGCCAGGCTGGCCTACGAGCAGTACTTC. It is translated as CSARLAYEQYF.

The chain has TRBV27 and TRBJ1-5, with a tentative D call TRBD1 (5 bases). The CDR3 is 14 residues long. Germline V CDR1 and CDR2: MNHEY, SMNVEV (reference sequence). The V end lost 7 bases, the J end lost 7 bases, and 17 bases lay between the germline ends. CDR3 DNA: TGTGCCAGCACTCCTGTGGGGGGAAAACAGCCCCAGCATTTT. Translating gives CASTPVGGKQPQHF.

This chain joins TRBV29-1 and TRBJ2-3; 9 positions match TRBD2. With 7 bases clipped from V and 5 bases from J, the junction kept 7 bases outside the gene matches. Germline CDR1 and CDR2: SQVTM and ANQGSEA. The length of the CDR3 is 13 residues. This chain's CDR3 is CSETSGPGDTQYF. The CDR3 nucleotides read TGCAGCGAAACTAGCGGGCCGGGAGATACGCAGTATTTT.

This clone was seen a handful of times. This rearrangement joins TRBV30 to TRBJ1-5; unclear D gene. Deletions cut 1 base from V and 5 bases from J, with 6 bases between. The CDR3 consists of 12 residues. Germline lookup yields CDR1 GTSNPN and CDR2 SVGIG (reference sequence). This chain's CDR3 is CAWSEEYQPQHF. CDR3 sequence (DNA): TGTGCCTGGAGTGAAGAGTATCAGCCCCAGCATTTT. Drawing the rest from reference TRBV30 and TRBJ1-5, the complete variable domain is SQTIHQWPATLVQPVGSPLSLECTVEGTSNPNLYWYRQAAGRGLQLLFYSVGIGQISSEVPQNLSASRPQDRQFILSSKKLLLSDSGFYLCAWSEEYQPQHFGDGTRLSIL.

The chain carries TRBV19 and TRBJ1-2; 11 nucleotides agree with TRBD1. The CDR3 is 12 amino acids. CDR1 and CDR2 from the germline V gene are LNHDA and SQIVND (reference sequence). Trimming removed 4 bases from V and 13 bases from J; junction bases left unmatched: 5. The CDR3 sequence is CASSTRDRGATF. The CDR3 DNA reads as TGTGCCAGTAGTACTCGGGACAGGGGGGCCACCTTC. Filled out from reference TRBV19 and TRBJ1-2, the complete variable domain reads DGGITQSPKYLFRKEGQNVTLSCEQNLNHDAMYWYRQDPGQGLRLIYYSQIVNDFQKGDIAEGYSVSREKKESFPLTVTSAQKNPTAFYLCASSTRDRGATFGSGTRLTVV.

The rearrangement joins TRBV19 to TRBJ1-2, with D possibly TRBD1 on 6 matching bases. The germline V gene encodes CDR1 LNHDA and CDR2 SQIVND (reference sequence). V lost 3 bases to trimming and J lost 3 bases, with 11 bases between them. The CDR3 extends over 14 amino acids. DNA for the CDR3: TGTGCCAGTAGTATCCGGGACACCCACTATGGCTACACCTTC. This translates into CASSIRDTHYGYTF.

The genes are TRBV29-1 and TRBJ1-4; no reliable D call. Germline loops: CDR1 SQVTM, CDR2 ANQGSEA. The CDR3 loop spans 15 amino acids. V lost 1 base, J lost 0 bases, and 9 bases lay in between. CDR3 sequence: CSVEVNSATNEKLFF. The CDR3, as DNA: TGCAGCGTTGAAGTTAACAGTGCAACTAATGAAAAACTGTTTTTT.

This clone is medium-sized. The chain links TRBV7-2 to TRBJ2-7, with D perhaps TRBD1 (6 bases). CDR3 length: 15 amino acids. V was pared by 5 bases and J by 5 bases, with 19 bases between. CDR1 and CDR2 from the germline V gene are SGHTA and FQGNSA. CDR3 in DNA: TGTGCCAGCAGCGTTAAACAGGGAACATTCCACGAGCAGTACTTC. As protein: CASSVKQGTFHEQYF.

The chain employs TRBV11-1 and TRBJ2-2; 8 bases match TRBD1. The CDR3 extends over 15 amino acids. V lost 4 bases to trimming and J lost 7 bases; unmatched junction nucleotides: 8. Per the germline V gene, CDR1 is SGHAT and CDR2 is FQDESV (reference sequence). The CDR3 region is CASSSNGQGIGELFF. The CDR3 DNA sequence: TGTGCCAGCAGCTCCAACGGACAGGGCATCGGGGAGCTGTTTTTT. Looking up the rest from reference TRBV11-1 and TRBJ2-2 gives the full variable domain: EAEVAQSPRYKITEKSQAVAFWCDPISGHATLYWYRQILGQGPELLVQFQDESVVDDSQLPKDRFSAERLKGVDSTLKIQPAELGDSAMYLCASSSNGQGIGELFFGEGSRLTVL.

This clone occurred a few times. The chain has TRBV18 and TRBJ1-1, with unresolved D. Between the trimmed V and J ends, which lost 2 bases and 0 bases, there was a span of 13 bases. The CDR3 sequence is 16 residues long. Germline V gene data show CDR1 as KGHSH and CDR2 as LQKENI. The CDR3: CASSPVRQSMNTEAFF. CDR3 bases: TGTGCCAGCTCACCAGTGAGGCAGTCAATGAACACTGAAGCTTTCTTT.

The chain uses TRBV6-5 and TRBJ1-4, with TRBD1 matching over 7 bases. CDR3 size: 15 residues. Trimming removed 2 bases from V and 8 bases from J; junction bases left unmatched: 8. The germline CDR1 and CDR2 sequences are MNHEY and SVGAGI. The CDR3 DNA is TGTGCCAGCAGTTACCAGTACAGGGGCACAGAAAAACTGTTTTTT. Translated, it gives CASSYQYRGTEKLFF.

The V gene is TRBV30, the J gene TRBJ2-7, with a possible D match to TRBD1 (6 bases). V was pared by 3 bases and J by 4 bases, with 13 bases between. This CDR3 region has 13 residues. Germline V gives CDR1 GTSNPN, CDR2 SVGIG (reference sequence). The CDR3 DNA is TGTGCCTGGAGCTCAGGACAGAGTTACGAGCAGTACTTC. It encodes CAWSSGQSYEQYF. Full variable domain (missing parts from reference TRBV30 and TRBJ2-7): SQTIHQWPATLVQPVGSPLSLECTVEGTSNPNLYWYRQAAGRGLQLLFYSVGIGQISSEVPQNLSASRPQDRQFILSSKKLLLSDSGFYLCAWSSGQSYEQYFGPGTRLTVT.

V gene TRBV19 combines with J gene TRBJ2-7, with unresolved D. Germline CDR1 is LNHDA and CDR2 is SQIVND (reference sequence). This CDR3 has 14 residues. V lost 8 bases and J lost 4, with 18 bases in between. This CDR3 is CASPRLLETYEQYF. In nucleotides, the CDR3 is TGTGCCAGTCCCCGCCTGCTGGAGACGTACGAGCAGTACTTC.

The chain has TRBV2 and TRBJ2-4; D remains ambiguous. CDR1 is SNHLY, CDR2 FYNNEI, per germline. The CDR3 spans 13 residues. V lost 6 bases and J 0 bases, leaving 6 bases between the germline ends. In DNA, the CDR3 is TGTGCCAGCAGGGCATTAGCCAAAAACATTCAGTACTTC. It codes for CASRALAKNIQYF.

The chain has TRBV7-3 and TRBJ1-5; possibly TRBD1 for D (5 bases). Germline CDR1 reads SGHTA; CDR2 reads FQGTGA. The V and J ends lost 5 bases and 5 bases respectively, with 19 bases between them. The CDR3 has 16 amino acids. For the CDR3, the DNA is TGTGCCAGCAGCCCGCCCCACAGGTTACCTGATCAGCCCCAGCATTTT. Residues: CASSPPHRLPDQPQHF.

The chain couples TRBV5-1 to TRBJ2-5; 9 bases line up with TRBD1. V shed 4 bases and J 4 bases; nucleotides not matched to a gene: 5. The germline V gene has CDR1 SGHRS and CDR2 YFSETQ. The CDR3 loop spans 14 amino acids. The CDR3 reads CASSPGTGRETQYF. In nucleotides, the CDR3 is TGCGCCAGCAGCCCGGGGACAGGGAGAGAGACCCAGTACTTC.

This chain uses TRBV11-2 with TRBJ2-3; 8 bases fit TRBD2. The V and J ends lost 0 bases and 5 bases, in that order; junction bases with no gene match: 1. CDR1 and CDR2 (germline): SGHAT, FQNNGV. The CDR3 runs 14 residues. CDR3 sequence (DNA): TGTGCCAGCAGCTTAGATACTAGCGGAGATACGCAGTATTTT. This codes for CASSLDTSGDTQYF. The complete variable domain, with remaining parts taken from reference TRBV11-2 and TRBJ2-3, reads EAGVAQSPRYKIIEKRQSVAFWCNPISGHATLYWYQQILGQGPKLLIQFQNNGVVDDSQLPKDRFSAERLKGVDSTLKIQPAKLEDSAVYLCASSLDTSGDTQYFGPGTRLTVL.

The chain employs TRBV27 and TRBJ1-2; 10 positions match TRBD1. The V segment lost 5 bases and the J segment 5 bases; nucleotides outside the gene matches: 5. The CDR3 totals 14 residues. Germline CDR1 is MNHEY and CDR2 is SMNVEV (reference sequence). The CDR3, as DNA: TGTGCCAGCAGTGGGGAGGGACAGGGGTATGGCTACACCTTC. Translation gives CASSGEGQGYGYTF.

This chain uses TRBV4-3 with TRBJ2-7, with D perhaps TRBD1 (5 bases). The V end was cut by 0 bases, the J end by 2 bases, with 11 bases between. Germline CDR1 reads LGHNA; CDR2 reads YSLEER. CDR3 length: 15 residues. In DNA, the CDR3 is TGCGCCAGCAGCCAAGAAGAAGGCAGGGCCTACGAGCAGTACTTC. It encodes CASSQEEGRAYEQYF.